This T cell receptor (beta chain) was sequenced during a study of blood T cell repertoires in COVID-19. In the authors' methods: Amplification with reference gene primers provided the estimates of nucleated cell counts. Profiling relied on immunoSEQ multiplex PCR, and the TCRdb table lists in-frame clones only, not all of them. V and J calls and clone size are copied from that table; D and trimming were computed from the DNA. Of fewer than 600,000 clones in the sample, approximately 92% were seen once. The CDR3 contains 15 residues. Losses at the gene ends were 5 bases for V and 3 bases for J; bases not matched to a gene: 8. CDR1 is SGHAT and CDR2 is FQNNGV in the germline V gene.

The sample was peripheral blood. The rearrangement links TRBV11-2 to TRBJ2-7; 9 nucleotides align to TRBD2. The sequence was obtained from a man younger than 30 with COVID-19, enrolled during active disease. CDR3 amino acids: CASSHESSGVYEQYF. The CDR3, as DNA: TGTGCCAGCAGCCACGAGTCTAGCGGGGTCTACGAGCAGTACTTC.